This entry concerns a single T cell receptor beta chain. Antigen: not known. These data belong to a study of T cell responses to AZD1222 COVID-19 vaccine. Study-level background: Some second doses came at about 4 weeks and others at about 12 weeks; these were pooled.

Here immunoSEQ multiplex PCR was the method, and the copy in TCRdb shows in-frame clones only, minus some. The sample carries about 180,000 clones, around 87% recorded once. The study, taken as a whole, reports: When two AZD1222 doses had been given, Spike-specific TCR breadth and depth rose.

The CDR3 runs to 14 residues. V was pared by 2 bases and J by 8 bases, with 8 bases of the junction left unmatched. Germline CDR1 reads MNHNS; CDR2 reads SASEGT. This specimen was peripheral blood, taken on day 0 of AZD1222 vaccination. The sequence was obtained from an adult in good health. V gene TRBV6-1 combines with J gene TRBJ1-1; 7 bases align to TRBD1. The CDR3 DNA reads TGTGCCAGCAGTGAATCTGCAGGCAGGGGGGAAGCTTTCTTT. Protein sequence: CASSESAGRGEAFF.